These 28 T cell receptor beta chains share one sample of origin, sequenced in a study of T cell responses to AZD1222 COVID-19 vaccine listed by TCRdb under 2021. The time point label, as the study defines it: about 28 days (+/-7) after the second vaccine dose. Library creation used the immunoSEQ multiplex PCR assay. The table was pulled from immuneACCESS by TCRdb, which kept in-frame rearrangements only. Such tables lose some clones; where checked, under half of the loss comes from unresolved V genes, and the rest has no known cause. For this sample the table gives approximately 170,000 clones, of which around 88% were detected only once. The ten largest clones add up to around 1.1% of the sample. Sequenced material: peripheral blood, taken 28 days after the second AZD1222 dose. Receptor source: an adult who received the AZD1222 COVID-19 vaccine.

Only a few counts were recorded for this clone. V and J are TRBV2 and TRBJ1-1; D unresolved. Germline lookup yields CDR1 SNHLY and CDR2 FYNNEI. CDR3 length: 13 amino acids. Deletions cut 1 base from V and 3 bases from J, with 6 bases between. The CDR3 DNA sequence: TGTGCCAGCAGTGAAGGCGTGTACACTGAAGCTTTCTTT. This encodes CASSEGVYTEAFF. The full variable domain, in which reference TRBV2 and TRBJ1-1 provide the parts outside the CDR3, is EPEVTQTPSHQVTQMGQEVILRCVPISNHLYFYWYRQILGQKVEFLVSFYNNEISEKSEIFDDQFSVERPDGSNFTLKIRSTKLEDSAMYFCASSEGVYTEAFFGQGTRLTVV.

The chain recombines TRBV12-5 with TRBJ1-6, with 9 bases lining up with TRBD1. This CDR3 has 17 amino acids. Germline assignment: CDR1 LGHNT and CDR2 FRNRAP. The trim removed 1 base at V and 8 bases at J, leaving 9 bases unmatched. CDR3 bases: TGTGCTAGTGGTTTGGGACGAAAGACAGGGGGATATTCACCCCTCCACTTT. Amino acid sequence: CASGLGRKTGGYSPLHF.

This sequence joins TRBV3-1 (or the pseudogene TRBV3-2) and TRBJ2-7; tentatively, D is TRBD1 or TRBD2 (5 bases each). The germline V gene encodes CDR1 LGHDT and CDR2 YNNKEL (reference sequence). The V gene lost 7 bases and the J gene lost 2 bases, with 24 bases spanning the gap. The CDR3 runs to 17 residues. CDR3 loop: CASTRNGAGDIAYEQYF. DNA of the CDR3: TGTGCCAGCACCCGTAACGGGGCCGGGGATATAGCCTACGAGCAGTACTTC.

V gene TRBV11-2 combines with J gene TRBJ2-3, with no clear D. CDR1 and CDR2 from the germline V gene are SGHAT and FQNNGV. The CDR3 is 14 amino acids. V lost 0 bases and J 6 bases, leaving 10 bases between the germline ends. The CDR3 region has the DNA TGTGCCAGCAGCTTAGATCGGGCTGGGGATACGCAGTATTTT. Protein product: CASSLDRAGDTQYF.

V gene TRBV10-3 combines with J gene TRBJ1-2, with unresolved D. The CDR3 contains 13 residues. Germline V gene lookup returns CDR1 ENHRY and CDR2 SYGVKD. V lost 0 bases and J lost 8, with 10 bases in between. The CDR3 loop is CAISESTLPGYTF. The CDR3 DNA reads TGTGCCATCAGTGAGTCGACCCTCCCCGGCTACACCTTC.

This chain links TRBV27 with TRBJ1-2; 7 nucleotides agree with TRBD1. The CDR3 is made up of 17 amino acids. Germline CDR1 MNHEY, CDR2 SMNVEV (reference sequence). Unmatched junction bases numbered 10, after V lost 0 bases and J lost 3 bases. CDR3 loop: CASSLSGTGEPDYGYTF. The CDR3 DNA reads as TGTGCCAGCAGTTTATCGGGAACAGGGGAACCGGACTATGGCTACACCTTC.

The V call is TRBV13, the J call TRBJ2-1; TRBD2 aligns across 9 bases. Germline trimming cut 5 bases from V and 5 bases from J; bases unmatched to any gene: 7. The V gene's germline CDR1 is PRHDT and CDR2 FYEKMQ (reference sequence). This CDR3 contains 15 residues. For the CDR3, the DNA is TGTGCCAGCAGCCGACTAGCGGAACTGGACAATGAGCAGTTCTTC. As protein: CASSRLAELDNEQFF.

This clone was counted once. CDR3 bases: TGCGCCAGCAGCCAACACCAAACCTACGAGCAGTACTTC. Translated: CASSQHQTYEQYF. The rearrangement joins TRBV4-3 to TRBJ2-7, with unresolved D. Germline CDR1 LGHNA, CDR2 YSLEER. CDR3 length equals 13 residues. Trimming took 2 bases from V and 2 from J, leaving 7 bases between them.

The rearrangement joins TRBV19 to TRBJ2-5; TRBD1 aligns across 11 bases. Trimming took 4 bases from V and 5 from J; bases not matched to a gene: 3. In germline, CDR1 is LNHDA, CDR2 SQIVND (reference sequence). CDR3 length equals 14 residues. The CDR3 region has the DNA TGTGCCAGTAGTAGGGACAGGGGGTGGGAGACCCAGTACTTC. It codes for CASSRDRGWETQYF. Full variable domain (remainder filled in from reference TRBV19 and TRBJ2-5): DGGITQSPKYLFRKEGQNVTLSCEQNLNHDAMYWYRQDPGQGLRLIYYSQIVNDFQKGDIAEGYSVSREKKESFPLTVTSAQKNPTAFYLCASSRDRGWETQYFGPGTRLLVL.

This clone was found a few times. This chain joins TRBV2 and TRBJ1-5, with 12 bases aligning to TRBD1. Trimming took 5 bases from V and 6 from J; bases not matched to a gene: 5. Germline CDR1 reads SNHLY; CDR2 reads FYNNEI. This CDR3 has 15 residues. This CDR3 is CASSSGTGGLQPQHF. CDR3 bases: TGTGCCAGCAGTTCCGGGACAGGGGGCCTTCAGCCCCAGCATTTT. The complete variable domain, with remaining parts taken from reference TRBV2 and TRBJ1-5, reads EPEVTQTPSHQVTQMGQEVILRCVPISNHLYFYWYRQILGQKVEFLVSFYNNEISEKSEIFDDQFSVERPDGSNFTLKIRSTKLEDSAMYFCASSSGTGGLQPQHFGDGTRLSIL.

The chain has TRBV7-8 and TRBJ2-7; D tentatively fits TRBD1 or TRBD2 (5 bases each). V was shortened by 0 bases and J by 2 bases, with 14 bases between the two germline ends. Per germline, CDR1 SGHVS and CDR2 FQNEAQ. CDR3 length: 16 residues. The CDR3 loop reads CASSLARGTDPYEQYF. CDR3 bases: TGTGCCAGCAGCTTAGCGCGAGGGACGGACCCCTACGAGCAGTACTTC.

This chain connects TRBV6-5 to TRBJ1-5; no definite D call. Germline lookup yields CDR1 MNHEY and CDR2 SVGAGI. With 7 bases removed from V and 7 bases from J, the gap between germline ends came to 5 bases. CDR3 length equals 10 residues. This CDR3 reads CASNKQPQHF. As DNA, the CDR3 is TGTGCCAGCAATAAGCAGCCCCAGCATTTT.

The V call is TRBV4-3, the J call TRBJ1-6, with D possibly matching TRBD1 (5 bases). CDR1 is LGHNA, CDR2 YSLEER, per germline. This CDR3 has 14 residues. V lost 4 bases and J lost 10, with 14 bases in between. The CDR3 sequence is CASSRTGDRSPLHF. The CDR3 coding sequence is TGCGCCAGCAGCCGTACGGGGGATCGGTCACCCCTCCACTTT.

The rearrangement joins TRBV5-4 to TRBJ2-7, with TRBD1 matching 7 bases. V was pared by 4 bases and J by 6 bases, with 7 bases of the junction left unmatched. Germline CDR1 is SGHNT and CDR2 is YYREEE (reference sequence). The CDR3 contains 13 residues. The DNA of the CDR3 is TGTGCCAGCAGCCAAACAGGGGAATCCGAGCAGTACTTC. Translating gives CASSQTGESEQYF.

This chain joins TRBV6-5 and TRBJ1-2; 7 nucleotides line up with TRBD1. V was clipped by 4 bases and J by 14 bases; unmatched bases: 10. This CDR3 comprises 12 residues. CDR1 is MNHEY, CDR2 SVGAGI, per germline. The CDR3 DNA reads TGTGCCAGCAGTTTCGACAGGGAGGAGCGGACCTTC. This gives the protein CASSFDREERTF.

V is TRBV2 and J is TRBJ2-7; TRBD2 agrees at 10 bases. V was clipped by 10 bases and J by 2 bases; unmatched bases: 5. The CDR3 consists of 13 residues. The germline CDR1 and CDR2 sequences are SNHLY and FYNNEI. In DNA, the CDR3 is TGTGCCATGCTAGCGGGGGACACCTACGAGCAGTACTTC. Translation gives CAMLAGDTYEQYF.

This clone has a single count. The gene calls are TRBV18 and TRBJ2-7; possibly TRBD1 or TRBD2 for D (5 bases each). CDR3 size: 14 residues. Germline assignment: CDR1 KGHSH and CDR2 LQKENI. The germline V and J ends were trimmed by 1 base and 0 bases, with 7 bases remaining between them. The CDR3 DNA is TGTGCCAGCTCACCACTGAGGGGCTCCTACGAGCAGTACTTC. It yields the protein CASSPLRGSYEQYF.

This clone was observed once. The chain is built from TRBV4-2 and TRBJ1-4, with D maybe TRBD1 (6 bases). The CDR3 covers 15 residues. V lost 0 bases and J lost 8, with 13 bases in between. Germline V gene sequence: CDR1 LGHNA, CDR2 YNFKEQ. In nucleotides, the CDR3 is TGTGCCAGCAGCCAAGATTCGGGGGCGCGAGAAAAACTGTTTTTT. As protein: CASSQDSGAREKLFF.

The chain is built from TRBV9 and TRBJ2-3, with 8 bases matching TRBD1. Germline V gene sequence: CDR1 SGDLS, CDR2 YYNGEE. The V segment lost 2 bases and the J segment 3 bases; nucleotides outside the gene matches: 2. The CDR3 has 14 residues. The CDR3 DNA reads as TGTGCCAGCAGCGTGGGACAGGCAACAGATACGCAGTATTTT. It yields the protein CASSVGQATDTQYF.

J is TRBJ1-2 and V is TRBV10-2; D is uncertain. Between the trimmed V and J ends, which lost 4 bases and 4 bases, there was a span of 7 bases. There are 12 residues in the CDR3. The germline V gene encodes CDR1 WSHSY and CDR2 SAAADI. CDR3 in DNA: TGCGCCAGCAGTGCACAGTTCTATGGCTACACCTTC. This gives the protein CASSAQFYGYTF.

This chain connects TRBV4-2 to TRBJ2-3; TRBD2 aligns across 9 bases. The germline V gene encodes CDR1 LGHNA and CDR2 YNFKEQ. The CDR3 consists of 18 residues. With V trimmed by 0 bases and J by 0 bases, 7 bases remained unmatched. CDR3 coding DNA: TGTGCCAGCAGCCAAGATTTGGCGGGGGGGCCTAGCACAGATACGCAGTATTTT. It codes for CASSQDLAGGPSTDTQYF.

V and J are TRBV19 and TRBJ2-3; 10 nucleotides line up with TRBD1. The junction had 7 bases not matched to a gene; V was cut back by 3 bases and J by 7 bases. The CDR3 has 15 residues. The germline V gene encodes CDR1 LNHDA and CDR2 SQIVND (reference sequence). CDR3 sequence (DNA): TGTGCCAGTAGTATTATGGGACAGGGGACCAATACGCAGTATTTT. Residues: CASSIMGQGTNTQYF. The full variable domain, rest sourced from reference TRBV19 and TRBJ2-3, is DGGITQSPKYLFRKEGQNVTLSCEQNLNHDAMYWYRQDPGQGLRLIYYSQIVNDFQKGDIAEGYSVSREKKESFPLTVTSAQKNPTAFYLCASSIMGQGTNTQYFGPGTRLTVL.

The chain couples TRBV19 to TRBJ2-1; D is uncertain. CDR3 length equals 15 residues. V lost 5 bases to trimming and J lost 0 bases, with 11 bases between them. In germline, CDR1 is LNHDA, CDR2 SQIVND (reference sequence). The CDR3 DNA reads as TGTGCCAGTAGTCCCGGGCGAAGCTCCTACAATGAGCAGTTCTTC. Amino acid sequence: CASSPGRSSYNEQFF.

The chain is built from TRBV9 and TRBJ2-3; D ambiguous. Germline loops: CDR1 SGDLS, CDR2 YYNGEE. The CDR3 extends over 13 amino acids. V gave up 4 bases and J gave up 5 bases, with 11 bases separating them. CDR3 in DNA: TGTGCCAGCAGCCTACAGAGACAAGATACGCAGTATTTT. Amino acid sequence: CASSLQRQDTQYF.

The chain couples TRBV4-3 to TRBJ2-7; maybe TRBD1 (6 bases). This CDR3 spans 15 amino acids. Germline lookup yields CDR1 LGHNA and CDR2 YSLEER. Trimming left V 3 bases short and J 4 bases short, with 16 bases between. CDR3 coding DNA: TGCGCCAGCAGCCAGGACAGCCTTTCGTCGTACGAGCAGTACTTC. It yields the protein CASSQDSLSSYEQYF.

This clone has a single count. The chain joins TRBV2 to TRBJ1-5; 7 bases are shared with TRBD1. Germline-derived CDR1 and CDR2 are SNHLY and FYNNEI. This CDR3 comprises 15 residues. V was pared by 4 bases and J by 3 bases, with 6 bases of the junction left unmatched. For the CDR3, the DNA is TGTGCCAGCAGTGTCATGGGACAGTTCAATCAGCCCCAGCATTTT. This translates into CASSVMGQFNQPQHF.

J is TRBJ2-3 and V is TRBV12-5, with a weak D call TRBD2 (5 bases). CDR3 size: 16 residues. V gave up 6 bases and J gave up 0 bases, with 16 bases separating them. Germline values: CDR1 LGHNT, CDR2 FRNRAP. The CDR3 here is CASGSYSVTSTDTQYF. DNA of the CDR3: TGTGCTAGTGGCTCTTATAGCGTGACTAGCACAGATACGCAGTATTTT.

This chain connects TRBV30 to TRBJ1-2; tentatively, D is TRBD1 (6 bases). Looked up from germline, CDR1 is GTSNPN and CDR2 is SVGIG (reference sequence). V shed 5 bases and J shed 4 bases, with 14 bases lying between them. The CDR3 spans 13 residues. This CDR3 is CAWGGAASYGYTF. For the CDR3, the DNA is TGTGCCTGGGGGGGGGCAGCATCCTATGGCTACACCTTC. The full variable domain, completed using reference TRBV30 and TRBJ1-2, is SQTIHQWPATLVQPVGSPLSLECTVEGTSNPNLYWYRQAAGRGLQLLFYSVGIGQISSEVPQNLSASRPQDRQFILSSKKLLLSDSGFYLCAWGGAASYGYTFGSGTRLTVV.